One and the same sample provided the 19 T cell receptor beta chains below, sequenced in a study of cytomegalovirus exposure and HLA in healthy donors (dated 2017 in TCRdb). The library was made by the immunoSEQ multiplex PCR assay. For the multiplex PCR, a mixture combining 60 forward primers for TCR Vbeta segments and 13 reverse primers for TCR Jbeta segments was used. Held by TCRdb, this immuneACCESS table contains in-frame sequences only and omits some clones. Under half of the omission traces to an unresolved V gene where checked; the cause of the rest is unknown. This sample holds 95,000 to 100,000 clones; over 70% were observed only once. Clones ranked in the top ten supply over 9.5% of the sample. Sequences were obtained from PBMCs. These receptors were collected from a man aged 45-65 years in good health and CMV-seronegative.

The chain employs TRBV5-6 and TRBJ1-2; 9 bases agree with TRBD1. Germline V gives CDR1 SGHDT, CDR2 YYEEEE. The ends lost 4 bases at V and 3 bases at J; junction bases unmatched: 7. This CDR3 is 15 amino acids long. CDR3 residues: CASSPGGQGYYGYTF. CDR3 nucleotide sequence: TGTGCCAGCAGCCCAGGGGGACAGGGTTACTATGGCTACACCTTC.

This clone appeared a few times. The sample has other DNA sequences that encode this CDR3 too. The J gene is TRBJ2-2, the V gene TRBV18; D gene unclear. V lost 5 bases and J 4 bases, leaving 8 bases between the germline ends. This CDR3 is built from 13 residues. Germline CDR1 is KGHSH and CDR2 is LQKENI. Written as DNA, the CDR3 is TGTGCCAGCTCATCTTCCAGCACCGGGGAGCTGTTTTTT. Translating it yields CASSSSSTGELFF. Looking up the rest from reference TRBV18 and TRBJ2-2 gives the full variable domain: NAGVMQNPRHLVRRRGQEARLRCSPMKGHSHVYWYRQLPEEGLKFMVYLQKENIIDESGMPKERFSAEFPKEGPSILRIQQVVRGDSAAYFCASSSSSTGELFFGEGSRLTVL.

V is TRBV10-3 and J is TRBJ2-5, with D possibly TRBD1 on 6 matching bases. The end of the DNA is better explained by TRBJ2-7, so the J call may be wrong. Germline lookup yields CDR1 ENHRY and CDR2 SYGVKD. The CDR3 length is 13 residues. In DNA form, the CDR3 reads TGTGCCATCAGTGAGCTGGACAGTTCCGAGCAGTACTTC. This translates into CAISELDSSEQYF.

Only one count was recorded for this clone. V is TRBV21-1 and J is TRBJ2-3; the table's TRBD1 call for D was not verified on the DNA. TRBV21-1 is an annotated pseudogene. CDR3 length: 14 amino acids. The CDR3 protein is CASGYLRGTDTQYF. The CDR3 nucleotides are TGTGCCAGCGGCTATCTCAGGGGGACAGATACGCAGTATTTT.

This clone was detected once. This chain uses TRBV30 with TRBJ1-3, with D tentatively TRBD1 (5 bases). Trimming took 0 bases from V and 2 from J, leaving 8 bases between them. Per germline, CDR1 GTSNPN and CDR2 SVGIG (reference sequence). The CDR3 spans 14 residues. This chain's CDR3 is CAWSVTEAGNTIYF. CDR3 nucleotide sequence: TGTGCCTGGAGTGTGACAGAAGCTGGAAACACCATATATTTT. Combining the CDR3 with reference TRBV30 and TRBJ1-3 gives the whole variable domain SQTIHQWPATLVQPVGSPLSLECTVEGTSNPNLYWYRQAAGRGLQLLFYSVGIGQISSEVPQNLSASRPQDRQFILSSKKLLLSDSGFYLCAWSVTEAGNTIYFGEGSWLTVV.

This clone was counted a few times. The V and J genes are TRBV7-7 and TRBJ2-1, with no clear D. The V end was cut by 1 base, the J end by 8 bases, with 15 bases between. Germline loops: CDR1 SSHAT, CDR2 FNYEAQ (reference sequence). The length of the CDR3 is 15 residues. The CDR3 DNA reads as TGTGCCAGCAGCTTAGTCGCGACTTCCTGGGATGAGCAGTTCTTC. Residues: CASSLVATSWDEQFF.

The chain links TRBV6-1 to TRBJ2-5, with D maybe TRBD1 (6 bases). CDR1 MNHNS and CDR2 SASEGT come from the germline V gene. The CDR3 is 13 amino acids. The V end was cut by 11 bases, the J end by 0 bases, with 13 bases between. CDR3 protein: CAAAGVDQETQYF. DNA of the CDR3: TGTGCCGCAGCAGGGGTCGACCAAGAGACCCAGTACTTC.

The rearrangement links TRBV6-1 to TRBJ1-2, with 10 bases matching TRBD1. The CDR3 sequence is 15 residues long. The V and J ends lost 6 bases and 5 bases, in that order; junction bases with no gene match: 9. Germline V gene lookup returns CDR1 MNHNS and CDR2 SASEGT. DNA of the CDR3: TGTGCCAGCAGCCGGACCGGGACAGGGGTTTATGGCTACACCTTC. Its translation is CASSRTGTGVYGYTF.

This clone was seen just once. J is TRBJ1-5 and V is TRBV19; no firm D call. The germline V gene has CDR1 LNHDA and CDR2 SQIVND (reference sequence). The CDR3 has 12 amino acids. The ends were cut back, 1 base at V and 7 bases at J, with 5 bases in the middle. The CDR3: CASSIAGQPQHF. In nucleotides, the CDR3 is TGTGCCAGTAGTATAGCGGGACAGCCCCAGCATTTT.

This clone was counted only a few times. The genes are TRBV5-1 and TRBJ2-7; TRBD1 agrees at 8 bases. With 0 bases clipped from V and 3 bases from J, the junction kept 5 bases outside the gene matches. The CDR3 spans 15 residues. CDR1 is SGHRS, CDR2 YFSETQ, per germline. The CDR3 coding sequence is TGCGCCAGCAGCTTGGCAGGGGGCCTAGACTACGAGCAGTACTTC. Translated, it gives CASSLAGGLDYEQYF.

The chain carries TRBV6-6 and TRBJ1-4; 9 bases agree with TRBD1. The CDR3 covers 14 residues. The germline CDR1 and CDR2 sequences are MNHNY and SVGAGI (reference sequence). Germline trimming cut 4 bases from V and 8 bases from J; bases unmatched to any gene: 5. Here the CDR3 DNA reads TGTGCCAGCAGTTCCGGGACAGGGAGGGAAAAACTGTTTTTT. The encoded protein is CASSSGTGREKLFF.

This sequence joins TRBV12-5 and TRBJ2-3; TRBD1 matches 9 bases. V trimming: 4 bases; J trimming: 2 bases; junction bases outside the gene matches: 10. Germline V CDR1 and CDR2: LGHNT, FRNRAP. The CDR3 sequence is 17 residues long. CDR3: CASGSTWDREPTDTQYF. The CDR3 region has the DNA TGTGCTAGTGGTTCGACGTGGGACAGGGAACCCACAGATACGCAGTATTTT.

The V call is TRBV5-1, the J call TRBJ2-1; 10 bases match TRBD2. V lost 1 base, J lost 8 bases, and 12 bases stayed unmatched. Germline-derived CDR1 and CDR2 are SGHRS and YFSETQ. This CDR3 is built from 17 residues. The CDR3 DNA reads as TGCGCCAGCAGCTTGCAGCGGGAGGGCCGATATAGCGATGAGCAGTTCTTC. Translating it yields CASSLQREGRYSDEQFF.

The rearrangement uses TRBV28 and TRBJ2-7; 7 positions match TRBD2. CDR1 is MDHEN and CDR2 is SYDVKM in the germline V gene. V shed 10 bases and J 0 bases; nucleotides not matched to a gene: 6. The CDR3 length is 13 residues. The CDR3 bases are TGTGCCACCAAACTAGCGAACTCCTACGAGCAGTACTTC. The encoded protein is CATKLANSYEQYF.

This clone was recorded once. The chain employs TRBV5-5 and TRBJ1-2; D uncertain. Trimming removed 4 bases from V and 2 bases from J, with 6 bases in between. Germline V gene sequence: CDR1 SGHKS, CDR2 YYEKEE (reference sequence). The CDR3 spans 12 residues. CDR3 amino acids: CASSTNNYGYTF. CDR3 sequence (DNA): TGTGCCAGCAGCACTAACAACTATGGCTACACCTTC.

This clone has just a few counts. The rearrangement uses TRBV9 and TRBJ1-5; TRBD1 aligns across 8 bases. V shed 0 bases and J 4 bases; nucleotides not matched to a gene: 0. The CDR3 runs 14 residues. Germline V gene sequence: CDR1 SGDLS, CDR2 YYNGEE. The CDR3 loop is CASSVGQGNQPQHF. In nucleotides, the CDR3 is TGTGCCAGCAGCGTAGGACAGGGGAATCAGCCCCAGCATTTT.

The V call is TRBV6-5, the J call TRBJ1-6; tentative D call: TRBD1 (5 bases). Trimming shortened V by 6 bases and J by 10 bases, and 19 bases separated the two germline ends. CDR3 length: 15 amino acids. Germline CDR1 reads MNHEY; CDR2 reads SVGAGI. CDR3 amino acids: CASSPSWGVDSPLHF. The DNA of the CDR3 is TGTGCCAGCAGCCCTTCCTGGGGCGTAGACTCACCCCTCCACTTT.

The chain has TRBV27 and TRBJ2-7; maybe TRBD2 (5 bases). V lost 5 bases, J lost 7 bases, and 21 bases lay in between. This CDR3 contains 15 residues. The germline V gene has CDR1 MNHEY and CDR2 SMNVEV (reference sequence). This chain's CDR3 is CASSPRGSVPPEQYF. DNA for the CDR3: TGTGCCAGCAGTCCACGGGGTAGCGTGCCTCCGGAGCAGTACTTC.

This chain uses TRBV14 with TRBJ2-4; D is unresolved. V gave up 1 base and J gave up 9 bases, with 4 bases separating them. CDR1 and CDR2 from the germline V gene are SGHDN and FVKESK. The CDR3 covers 11 residues. The CDR3 spells CASSQAGIQYF. CDR3 bases: TGTGCCAGCAGCCAAGCGGGCATTCAGTACTTC. The full variable domain, rest sourced from reference TRBV14 and TRBJ2-4, is EAGVTQFPSHSVIEKGQTVTLRCDPISGHDNLYWYRRVMGKEIKFLLHFVKESKQDESGMPNNRFLAERTGGTYSTLKVQPAELEDSGVYFCASSQAGIQYFGAGTRLSVL.